Listed here are 18 T cell receptor beta chains from one sample, sequenced in a study of T cells expressing NK-cell markers. TCRdb re-analyzed the 5' RACE reads; it lists each CDR3 protein once, without DNA. The sample features some 390,000 distinct CDR3 sequences, with about 10% in its top ten. The specimen sequenced was blood T cells: a sorted CD56 or NKG2C T cell subset, CD4+ or CD8+ T cells, or bulk PBMC T cells (not recorded which). Receptors were obtained from a woman aged 50 to 60 in good health.

The chain has TRBV20-1 and TRBJ2-1; TCRdb outputs TRBD2, but without DNA this stays unchecked. Per the germline V gene, CDR1 is DFQATT and CDR2 is SNEGSKA (reference sequence). The length of the CDR3 is 14 residues. The CDR3 reads CSARSGMAHNEQFF.

The chain combines TRBV24-1 with TRBJ2-5; the D call of TRBD1 rests on TCRdb alone, since no DNA is present to check it. This CDR3 has 14 amino acids. The germline gives CDR1 KGHDR, CDR2 SFDVKD. CDR3 in amino acids: CATSDTGQQETQYF.

The chain carries TRBV20-1 and TRBJ2-1; TCRdb names TRBD2, which stays unverified in the absence of DNA. The CDR3 is 14 amino acids. Germline V lookup: CDR1 DFQATT, CDR2 SNEGSKA (reference sequence). The CDR3: CSARRRVKGDEQFF.

This chain links TRBV25-1 with TRBJ2-7; the D call from TCRdb, TRBD2, cannot be confirmed without DNA. The CDR3 sequence is 12 residues long. CDR1 is MGHDK, CDR2 SYGVNS, per germline. The CDR3 sequence: CASSFGTSEQYF.

The rearrangement joins TRBV11-2 to TRBJ2-7; with no DNA, the TCRdb D assignment of TRBD2 cannot be verified. CDR3 length equals 15 residues. CDR1 is SGHAT and CDR2 is FQNNGV in the germline V gene. CDR3 sequence reads: CASSFTSGLSYEQYF.

V is TRBV1 and J is TRBJ2-7; TCRdb picks TRBD1, but there is no DNA to check that call. TRBV1 is reported as a pseudogene. CDR3 length: 15 amino acids. CDR3 loop: CTSGITGTGGHEQYF.

The chain combines TRBV20-1 with TRBJ2-2; TCRdb picks TRBD2, but there is no DNA to check that call. Looked up from germline, CDR1 is DFQATT and CDR2 is SNEGSKA (reference sequence). CDR3 size: 15 residues. This chain's CDR3 is CSARDSGLDTGELFF.

The J gene is TRBJ2-4, the V gene TRBV7-9; absent DNA, TCRdb's TRBD2 call cannot be checked. This CDR3 comprises 19 residues. Germline-derived CDR1 and CDR2 are SEHNR and FQNEAQ (reference sequence). CDR3 amino acids: CASSEAPGASSIAKNIQYF. Full variable domain (missing parts from reference TRBV7-9 and TRBJ2-4): DTGVSQNPRHKITKRGQNVTFRCDPISEHNRLYWYRQTLGQGPEFLTYFQNEAQLEKSRLLSDRFSAERPKGSFSTLEIQRTEQGDSAMYLCASSEAPGASSIAKNIQYFGAGTRLSVL.

J is TRBJ2-1 and V is TRBV3-1; the TCRdb D gene call, TRBD1, has no DNA to confirm it. The germline CDR1 and CDR2 sequences are LGHDT and YNNKEL (reference sequence). This CDR3 is built from 14 residues. CDR3 in amino acids: CASSSGQGASEQFF.

The V call is TRBV5-8, the J call TRBJ2-7; TCRdb outputs TRBD2, but without DNA this stays unchecked. The CDR3 loop spans 14 amino acids. The germline gives CDR1 SGHTS, CDR2 YDEGEE. The CDR3 loop is CASSVTSGMYEQYF.

The chain is built from TRBV20-1 and TRBJ2-5; TCRdb's D gene call, TRBD1, goes unchecked for lack of DNA. The CDR3 runs 16 residues. Germline CDR1 and CDR2: DFQATT and SNEGSKA (reference sequence). The CDR3 loop is CSAGTVPERLTETQYF.

The chain carries TRBV7-9 and TRBJ2-1; checking the TCRdb D call of TRBD2 is not possible without DNA. Germline assignment: CDR1 SEHNR and CDR2 FQNEAQ (reference sequence). CDR3 length: 15 residues. The CDR3 reads CASSPTSGEYNEQFF.

This chain joins TRBV20-1 and TRBJ2-1; as DNA is missing, the TRBD1 call by TCRdb cannot be tested. The CDR3 length is 14 residues. Looked up from germline, CDR1 is DFQATT and CDR2 is SNEGSKA (reference sequence). The chain's CDR3 is CSAQPGRSGDEQFF.

This sequence joins TRBV20-1 and TRBJ2-5; TCRdb's D call of TRBD2 is untestable without DNA. CDR1 and CDR2 from the germline V gene are DFQATT and SNEGSKA (reference sequence). The CDR3 extends over 13 amino acids. CDR3 in amino acids: CSARGTPQETQYF.

The chain combines TRBV7-9 with TRBJ2-6; TCRdb reports TRBD1, a call that lacks DNA to check it against. The CDR3 has 16 amino acids. Germline V gives CDR1 SEHNR, CDR2 FQNEAQ (reference sequence). CDR3 loop: CASRAGVASGANVLTF.

The chain recombines TRBV6-2 or TRBV6-3 with TRBJ2-4; there is no DNA to check the TCRdb D call of TRBD2. The length of the CDR3 is 17 residues. Per the germline V gene, CDR1 is MNHEY and CDR2 is SVGEGT. This CDR3 is CASSPGLASLAKNIQYF.

V usage is TRBV12-3 or TRBV12-4 and J usage is TRBJ1-2. The CDR3 consists of 15 residues. CDR3 loop: CASSPRWGTRYGYTF.

J is TRBJ2-1 and V is TRBV7-6; without DNA, the TCRdb call of TRBD2 cannot be checked. Germline CDR1 and CDR2: SGHVS and FNYEAQ. The CDR3 length is 15 residues. The CDR3 is CASSPTREGRNEQFF.